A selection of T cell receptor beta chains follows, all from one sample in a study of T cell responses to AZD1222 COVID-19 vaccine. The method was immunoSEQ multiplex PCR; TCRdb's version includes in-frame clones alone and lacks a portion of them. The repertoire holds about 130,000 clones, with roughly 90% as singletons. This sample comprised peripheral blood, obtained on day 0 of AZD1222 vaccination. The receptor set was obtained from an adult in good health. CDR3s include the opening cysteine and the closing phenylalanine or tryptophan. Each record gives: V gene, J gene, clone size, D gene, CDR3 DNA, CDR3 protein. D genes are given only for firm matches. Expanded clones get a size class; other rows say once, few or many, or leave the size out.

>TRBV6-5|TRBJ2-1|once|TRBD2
TGTGCCAGCAGCGTACTAGCGGGGGGGCATGATGAGCAGTTCTTC
CASSVLAGGHDEQFF
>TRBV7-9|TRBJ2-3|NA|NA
TGTGCCAGCAGCCCCGAGGGTAGTAGGGTCGCAGATACGCAGTATTTT
CASSPEGSRVADTQYF
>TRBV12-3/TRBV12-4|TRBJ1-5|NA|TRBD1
TGTGCCAGCAGTTTGGACAGGGATCAGCCCCAGCATTTT
CASSLDRDQPQHF
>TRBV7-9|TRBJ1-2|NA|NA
TGTGCCAGCACCCCCCAGGGAAACTATGGCTACACCTTC
CASTPQGNYGYTF
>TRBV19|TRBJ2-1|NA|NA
TGTGCCAGTAGTGCGGACAGTTACAATGAGCAGTTCTTC
CASSADSYNEQFF
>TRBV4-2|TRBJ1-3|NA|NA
TGTGCCAGCAGCCAATATCAAGACTCTACTGGAAACACCATATATTTT
CASSQYQDSTGNTIYF
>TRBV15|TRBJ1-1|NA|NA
TGTGCCACCAGCAGAGATTTTCCAGGGGTGAACACTGAAGCTTTCTTT
CATSRDFPGVNTEAFF
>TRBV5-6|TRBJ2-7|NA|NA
TGTGCCAGCAGCTTGGAAGCCCCTTACGAGCAGTACTTC
CASSLEAPYEQYF
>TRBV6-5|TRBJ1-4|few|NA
TGTGCCAGCAGACCCGACGGACTCCTCAATGAAAAACTGTTTTTT
CASRPDGLLNEKLFF
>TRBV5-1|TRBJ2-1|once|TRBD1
TGCGCCAGCAGCTCTGCCGGGACAGGGTATGGCGATGAGCAGTTCTTC
CASSSAGTGYGDEQFF